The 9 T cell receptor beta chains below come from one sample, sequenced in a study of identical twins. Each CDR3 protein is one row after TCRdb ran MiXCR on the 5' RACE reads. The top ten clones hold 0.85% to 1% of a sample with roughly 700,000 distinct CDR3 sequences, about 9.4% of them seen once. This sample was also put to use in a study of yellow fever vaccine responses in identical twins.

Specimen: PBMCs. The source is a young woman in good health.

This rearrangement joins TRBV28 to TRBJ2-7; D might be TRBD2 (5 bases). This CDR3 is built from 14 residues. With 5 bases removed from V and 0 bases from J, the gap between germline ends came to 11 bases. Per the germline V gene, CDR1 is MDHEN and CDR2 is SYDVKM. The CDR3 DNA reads TGTGCCAGCAGTGGCGTAGCGCCCTCCTACGAGCAGTACTTC. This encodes CASSGVAPSYEQYF.

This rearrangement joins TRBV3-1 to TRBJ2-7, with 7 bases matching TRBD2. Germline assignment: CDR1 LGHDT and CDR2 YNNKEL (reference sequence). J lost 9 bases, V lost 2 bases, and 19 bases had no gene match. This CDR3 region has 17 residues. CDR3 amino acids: CASSQRLRAGLDGRQYF. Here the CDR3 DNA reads TGTGCCAGCAGCCAACGCCTCCGAGCGGGACTTGATGGCAGGCAGTACTTC.

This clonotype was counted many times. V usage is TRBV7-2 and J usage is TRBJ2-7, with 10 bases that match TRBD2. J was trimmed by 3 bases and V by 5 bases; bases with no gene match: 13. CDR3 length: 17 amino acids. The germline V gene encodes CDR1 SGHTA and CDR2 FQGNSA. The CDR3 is CASSPGPSGRKRYEQYF. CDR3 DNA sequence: TGTGCCAGCAGCCCAGGTCCTAGCGGGAGAAAACGCTACGAGCAGTACTTC.

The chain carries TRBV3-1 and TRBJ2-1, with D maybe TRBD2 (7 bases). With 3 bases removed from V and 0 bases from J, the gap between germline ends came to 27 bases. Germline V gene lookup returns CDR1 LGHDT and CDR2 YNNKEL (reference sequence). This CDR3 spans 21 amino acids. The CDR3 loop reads CASSHGEGDGDFFYSYNEQFF. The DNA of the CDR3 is TGTGCCAGCAGCCATGGGGAGGGGGACGGAGACTTTTTTTACTCCTACAATGAGCAGTTCTTC.

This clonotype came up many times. In nucleotides, the CDR3 is TGTGCCAGCAGCTTATATGGCAGAAACAATGAGCAGTTCTTC. Translating gives CASSLYGRNNEQFF. The chain carries TRBV7-2 and TRBJ2-1; D uncertain. Germline CDR1 SGHTA, CDR2 FQGNSA. The CDR3 contains 14 residues. V was cut by 2 bases and J by 5 bases, with 10 bases left in between.

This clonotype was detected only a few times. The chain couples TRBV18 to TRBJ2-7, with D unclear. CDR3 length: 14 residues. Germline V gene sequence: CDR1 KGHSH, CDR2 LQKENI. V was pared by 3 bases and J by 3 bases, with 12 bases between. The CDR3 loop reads CASSPRQRDYEQYF. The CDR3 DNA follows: TGTGCCAGCTCACCGAGACAAAGAGACTACGAGCAGTACTTC.

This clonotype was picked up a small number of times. The CDR3 DNA sequence: TGTGCCAGCAGTTCGGTGTTTGGACAGGGGATCTTACGGGACGAGCAGTACTTC. Residues: CASSSVFGQGILRDEQYF. V and J are TRBV28 and TRBJ2-7; TRBD1 aligns across 9 bases. Germline V lookup: CDR1 MDHEN, CDR2 SYDVKM. The CDR3 spans 18 residues. Trimming removed 4 bases from V and 5 bases from J; junction bases left unmatched: 18.

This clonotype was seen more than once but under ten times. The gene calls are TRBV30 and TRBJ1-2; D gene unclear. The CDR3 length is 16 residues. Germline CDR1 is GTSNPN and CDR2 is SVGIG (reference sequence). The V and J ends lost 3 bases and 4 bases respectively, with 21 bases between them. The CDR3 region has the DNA TGTGCCTGGAGCTTAATTACCGTAACTCCTGGCTATGGCTACACCTTC. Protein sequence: CAWSLITVTPGYGYTF.

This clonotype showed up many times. CDR3 in amino acids: CASSARGGGTDTQYF. The CDR3 bases are TGTGCCAGCAGCGCCAGGGGGGGCGGCACAGATACGCAGTATTTT. This chain uses TRBV9 with TRBJ2-3; D might be TRBD1 or TRBD2, each matching 7 bases. Looked up from germline, CDR1 is SGDLS and CDR2 is YYNGEE. V was cut by 3 bases and J by 1 base, with 12 bases left in between. CDR3 length: 15 amino acids.